This T cell receptor (beta chain) was observed in a study of T cell clones after liver transplantation. In the study overall: Immunosuppression withdrawal was tried within 2 years after liver transplantation in this trial. A pre-transplant mixed lymphocyte reaction with TCRbeta sequencing defined graft-donor-reactive clones followed in post-transplant blood.

As for this clone: Antigen specificity is unknown.

With 2 bases clipped from V and 2 bases from J, the junction kept 7 bases outside the gene matches. CDR1 is MDHEN, CDR2 SYDVKM, per germline. This CDR3 is built from 18 residues. Measured with immunoSEQ multiplex PCR; TCRdb has only the in-frame clones, and not every one. The profile shows 60,000 or so clones, 71% of them singletons. Study-wide findings and caveats: Low donor cell numbers restricted donor-reactive repertoire measurement in two subjects.

The chain recombines TRBV28 with TRBJ2-3, with 13 bases aligning to TRBD2. This TCR came from a human donor who received a liver transplant. The sample consisted of CD4+ T cells from blood, taken before liver transplant. Here the CDR3 reads CASSLETSGGMVTDTQYF. The CDR3, as DNA: TGTGCCAGCAGTTTAGAGACTAGCGGGGGGATGGTCACAGATACGCAGTATTTT.